The next 18 T cell receptor beta chains were all read from a single sample in a study of blood T cells in healthy people across ages. A sample-barcoded 5' primer and a J-beta primer mix were used in a second PCR of roughly 7 to 11 cycles. In TCRdb, the 5' RACE reads were re-called with MiXCR into one record per CDR3 protein. The sample has 540,000 or so distinct CDR3 sequences; 27% are singletons. Sequenced material: blood. These receptor sequences come from a woman aged 70 to 79 in good health.

This clonotype was picked up many times. The chain carries TRBV20-1 and TRBJ2-5, with 9 bases that match TRBD2. V trimming: 2 bases; J trimming: 2 bases; junction bases outside the gene matches: 6. Germline lookup yields CDR1 DFQATT and CDR2 SNEGSKA (reference sequence). The CDR3 consists of 15 residues. For the CDR3, the DNA is TGCAGTGCTAGAAGATCTAGCGGGGATCAAGAGACCCAGTACTTC. Protein product: CSARRSSGDQETQYF.

The chain links TRBV5-1 to TRBJ2-2, with TRBD2 matching 9 bases. V was clipped by 2 bases and J by 2 bases; unmatched bases: 4. The CDR3 contains 16 residues. Germline CDR1 is SGHRS and CDR2 is YFSETQ. CDR3 DNA sequence: TGCGCCAGCAGCTTCGGCGGGGGGGCCAACACCGGGGAGCTGTTTTTT. Translation: CASSFGGGANTGELFF.

The gene calls are TRBV7-2 and TRBJ2-5; 10 positions match TRBD2. The CDR3 consists of 16 residues. The V gene end was trimmed by 5 bases and the J gene end by 5 bases; junction bases not matched to a gene: 11. Germline V gives CDR1 SGHTA, CDR2 FQGNSA. The CDR3 region is CASSPGFLAGEETQYF. The CDR3 region has the DNA TGTGCCAGCAGCCCAGGTTTTCTAGCGGGGGAGGAGACCCAGTACTTC.

The V and J genes are TRBV24-1 and TRBJ2-3; 7 bases line up with TRBD1. V lost 7 bases, J lost 2 bases, and 5 bases stayed unmatched. Germline loops: CDR1 KGHDR, CDR2 SFDVKD. The CDR3 extends over 14 amino acids. The CDR3 loop is CATSGDSLTDTQYF. Written as DNA, the CDR3 is TGTGCCACCAGCGGGGACAGTCTCACAGATACGCAGTATTTT.

This rearrangement joins TRBV4-2 to TRBJ2-3, with 10 nucleotides matching TRBD2. This CDR3 region has 16 residues. Germline assignment: CDR1 LGHNA and CDR2 YNFKEQ. Trimming cost V 1 base and J 3 bases; bases outside gene matches: 4. The CDR3 nucleotides are TGTGCCAGCAGCCAAGGTGAACTAGCGGGGACAGATACGCAGTATTTT. This translates into CASSQGELAGTDTQYF.

The chain couples TRBV6-2 or TRBV6-3 to TRBJ1-1; TRBD1 is a possible D gene (5 bases). The CDR3 covers 12 residues. Germline V gene lookup returns CDR1 MNHEY and CDR2 SVGEGT. V shed 6 bases and J shed 3 bases, with 8 bases lying between them. CDR3 nucleotides: TGTGCCAGCAGGGGGACTTACACTGAAGCTTTCTTT. Translated: CASRGTYTEAFF.

This chain uses TRBV25-1 with TRBJ2-2, with TRBD2 matching 7 bases. CDR3 size: 14 residues. Trimming at V came to 3 bases and at J to 4 bases, leaving 2 bases not matched to a gene. Germline-derived CDR1 and CDR2 are MGHDK and SYGVNS. The CDR3 coding sequence is TGTGCCAGCAGTGAGGGGGGGAGCACCGGGGAGCTGTTTTTT. Translated: CASSEGGSTGELFF.

V is TRBV10-3 and J is TRBJ2-1, with 10 bases aligning to TRBD2. After removal of 4 bases from V and 4 bases from J, the junction contained 4 bases not matched to a gene. Germline-derived CDR1 and CDR2 are ENHRY and SYGVKD. This CDR3 has 15 residues. The DNA for the CDR3 is TGTGCCATCAGTGCTAGCGGGGGCCGTTACAATGAGCAGTTCTTC. As protein: CAISASGGRYNEQFF.

The chain is built from TRBV12-3 or TRBV12-4 and TRBJ2-3; 8 bases are a match to TRBD1. Germline trimming cut 2 bases from V and 2 bases from J; bases unmatched to any gene: 6. The CDR3 extends over 16 amino acids. The CDR3 here is CASSLRTGTNTDTQYF. For the CDR3, the DNA is TGTGCCAGCAGTTTAAGGACAGGGACAAACACAGATACGCAGTATTTT.

This clonotype appeared a few times. The chain carries TRBV18 and TRBJ1-1; D is perhaps TRBD1 (5 bases). Per the germline V gene, CDR1 is KGHSH and CDR2 is LQKENI. V lost 6 bases and J lost 8, with 13 bases in between. This CDR3 has 12 amino acids. As DNA, the CDR3 is TGTGCCAGCTCGTGGGGGGGACTAGAAGCTTTCTTT. Its translation is CASSWGGLEAFF.

This clonotype came up many times. The chain combines TRBV7-2 with TRBJ2-1; D possibly corresponds to TRBD2 (5 bases). Germline V lookup: CDR1 SGHTA, CDR2 FQGNSA. This CDR3 region has 14 residues. Trimming took off 6 bases at V and 8 bases at J, with 17 bases between the two ends. The CDR3 sequence: CASRPSRGNYEQFF. The CDR3 nucleotides read TGTGCCAGCAGACCTTCGCGAGGGAACTATGAGCAGTTCTTC.

CDR3: CASSQSGQGTGEQYF. The DNA of the CDR3 is TGTGCCAGCTCACAATCGGGACAGGGCACAGGCGAGCAGTACTTC. The V and J genes are TRBV18 and TRBJ2-7; TRBD1 aligns across 9 bases. Germline CDR1 is KGHSH and CDR2 is LQKENI. The CDR3 extends over 15 amino acids. V shed 4 bases and J 6 bases; nucleotides not matched to a gene: 10.

This clonotype was detected only a few times. J is TRBJ1-4 and V is TRBV10-3, with D perhaps TRBD1 (5 bases). This CDR3 region has 14 residues. V dropped 6 bases and J dropped 8 bases, with 16 bases sitting between them. Germline V gene data show CDR1 as ENHRY and CDR2 as SYGVKD. CDR3 nucleotide sequence: TGTGCCATCAGCCAGGGTTCCTTGGACGAAAAACTGTTTTTT. Amino acid sequence: CAISQGSLDEKLFF.

The genes are TRBV3-1 and TRBJ2-2; D might be TRBD2 (5 bases). V was shortened by 8 bases and J by 1 base, with 11 bases between the two germline ends. Per germline, CDR1 LGHDT and CDR2 YNNKEL (reference sequence). CDR3 length equals 14 residues. CDR3 residues: CASHDRGNTGELFF. The CDR3 coding sequence is TGTGCCAGCCACGACCGGGGGAACACCGGGGAGCTGTTTTTT.

V is TRBV5-1 and J is TRBJ2-1; 14 nucleotides line up with TRBD2. V lost 2 bases, J lost 4 bases, and 11 bases stayed unmatched. The germline V gene encodes CDR1 SGHRS and CDR2 YFSETQ. The CDR3 totals 19 residues. DNA for the CDR3: TGCGCCAGCAGCTTAGGACTAGCGGGGGGCGAAGGTAATTACAATGAGCAGTTCTTC. This gives the protein CASSLGLAGGEGNYNEQFF.

This clonotype was observed a handful of times. CDR3 residues: CASSQRPGGGYEQYF. The CDR3 coding sequence is TGTGCCAGCAGCCAACGCCCGGGGGGGGGTTACGAGCAGTACTTC. The rearrangement links TRBV4-2 to TRBJ2-7, with TRBD2 matching over 8 bases. This CDR3 spans 15 amino acids. Trimming at V came to 2 bases and at J to 4 bases, leaving 7 bases not matched to a gene. In germline, CDR1 is LGHNA, CDR2 YNFKEQ.

A few counts support this clonotype. The V and J genes are TRBV7-2 and TRBJ2-7; the D is unclear. From germline, CDR1 is SGHTA and CDR2 FQGNSA. Trimming removed 5 bases at V and 3 bases at J, with 14 bases between. The CDR3 contains 14 residues. CDR3 amino acids: CASSPSTTYYEQYF. CDR3 bases: TGTGCCAGCAGCCCCTCGACAACCTACTACGAGCAGTACTTC.

This clonotype was seen just once. The chain employs TRBV5-1 and TRBJ2-7, with a weak D call TRBD2 (5 bases). From germline, CDR1 is SGHRS and CDR2 YFSETQ. V gave up 0 bases and J gave up 2 bases, with 12 bases separating them. CDR3 length equals 15 residues. In DNA, the CDR3 is TGCGCCAGCAGCTTGGGAGGAGGACGGACCTACGAGCAGTACTTC. Protein sequence: CASSLGGGRTYEQYF. Looking up the rest from reference TRBV5-1 and TRBJ2-7 gives the full variable domain: KAGVTQTPRYLIKTRGQQVTLSCSPISGHRSVSWYQQTPGQGLQFLFEYFSETQRNKGNFPGRFSGRQFSNSRSEMNVSTLELGDSALYLCASSLGGGRTYEQYFGPGTRLTVT.